Listed here are 21 T cell receptor beta chains from one sample, sequenced in a study of CD8 T cells in ankylosing spondylitis. TCRdb recomputed calls from the 5' RACE reads with MiXCR, one row per CDR3 protein. The sample holds more than 300,000 distinct CDR3 sequences, under 14% seen once. The sequencing input was blood, either unsorted or a sorted T cell fraction (not recorded which). These receptor sequences come from a female donor with ankylosing spondylitis or in good health (not recorded which).

This clonotype was seen at least ten times. The chain is built from TRBV20-1 and TRBJ2-3; 7 bases are a match to TRBD1. The trim removed 2 bases at V and 3 bases at J, leaving 5 bases unmatched. The length of the CDR3 is 14 residues. Germline V gene lookup returns CDR1 DFQATT and CDR2 SNEGSKA (reference sequence). The CDR3 sequence is CSARSRQGTDTQYF. CDR3 DNA sequence: TGCAGTGCTAGATCTCGACAGGGTACAGATACGCAGTATTTT.

This clonotype was picked up many times. This chain uses TRBV28 with TRBJ2-3; TRBD1 is a possible D gene (5 bases). Germline V gene sequence: CDR1 MDHEN, CDR2 SYDVKM. The CDR3 is 15 amino acids. Trimming pared 3 bases from V and 8 bases from J, leaving 18 bases between. The CDR3 here is CASSLLVAGLGTQYF. The CDR3 DNA follows: TGTGCCAGCAGTTTGTTGGTGGCAGGGTTAGGTACGCAGTATTTT.

Note on this clonotype: A much larger clone lies a single base off, so this may be a read error. The J gene is TRBJ2-1, the V gene TRBV27; the D call may be TRBD1 or TRBD2 (6 bases each). CDR1 and CDR2 from the germline V gene are MNHEY and SMNVEV (reference sequence). The CDR3 contains 12 residues. CDR3 nucleotides: TGTGCCCGCAGTCAAGGGGGGAATGAGCAGTTCTTC. It translates to CARSQGGNEQFF.

At least ten counts were recorded for this clonotype. The gene calls are TRBV29-1 and TRBJ2-3; D unclear. V was cut by 2 bases and J by 4 bases, with 19 bases left in between. CDR3 length equals 16 residues. Germline V gives CDR1 SQVTM, CDR2 ANQGSEA. In DNA, the CDR3 is TGCAGCGTTGAAATGAGGATGGCAGTCAGTGCAGATACGCAGTATTTT. Translating it yields CSVEMRMAVSADTQYF.

This chain connects TRBV28 to TRBJ2-7; unclear D gene. This CDR3 comprises 15 residues. Germline V gene sequence: CDR1 MDHEN, CDR2 SYDVKM. Trimming took off 3 bases at V and 0 bases at J, with 12 bases between the two ends. In DNA form, the CDR3 reads TGTGCCAGCAGTTTGGGTGCGGCTTCCTCCTACGAGCAGTACTTC. Translating it yields CASSLGAASSYEQYF.

This clonotype has just a few counts. This chain uses TRBV18 with TRBJ2-1; no clear D. V lost 3 bases, J lost 8 bases, and 8 bases lay in between. This CDR3 has 12 residues. CDR1 KGHSH and CDR2 LQKENI come from the germline V gene. In DNA form, the CDR3 reads TGTGCCAGCTCACCTAACTTACATGAGCAGTTCTTC. This translates into CASSPNLHEQFF.

This clonotype was seen at least ten times. The genes are TRBV5-1 and TRBJ2-4, with TRBD1 identical over 7 bases. The junction had 8 bases not matched to a gene; V was cut back by 4 bases and J by 7 bases. Per germline, CDR1 SGHRS and CDR2 YFSETQ. This CDR3 has 14 amino acids. CDR3 residues: CASSERQGRNIQYF. CDR3 DNA sequence: TGCGCCAGCAGCGAACGACAGGGTCGGAACATTCAGTACTTC.

The chain carries TRBV20-1 and TRBJ2-7, with D possibly matching TRBD1 (6 bases). CDR1 is DFQATT and CDR2 is SNEGSKA in the germline V gene (reference sequence). The V gene lost 5 bases and the J gene lost 5 bases, with 19 bases spanning the gap. CDR3 size: 14 residues. As DNA, the CDR3 is TGCAGTGCTCTTCTCGAGACAGGCCCCCACGAGCAGTACTTC. Encoded protein: CSALLETGPHEQYF.

In its sample, this clonotype was seen many times. The CDR3 loop reads CASSAKRDAEAFF. CDR3 nucleotides: TGTGCCAGCAGTGCCAAAAGGGACGCTGAAGCTTTCTTT. J is TRBJ1-1 and V is TRBV6-1; tentative D call: TRBD1 (5 bases). The CDR3 is made up of 13 amino acids. Germline CDR1 and CDR2: MNHNS and SASEGT. V lost 4 bases, J lost 6 bases, and 12 bases lay in between.

This clonotype turned up a few times. The J gene is TRBJ2-1, the V gene TRBV18; D gene ambiguous. The V end was cut by 8 bases, the J end by 9 bases, with 17 bases between. CDR1 is KGHSH and CDR2 is LQKENI in the germline V gene. The CDR3 totals 13 residues. DNA of the CDR3: TGTGCCAGCATCGGACCGAACGATGGTGAGCAGTTCTTC. Its translation is CASIGPNDGEQFF.

The chain recombines TRBV6-1 with TRBJ2-1; TRBD2 aligns across 12 bases. The ends lost 2 bases at V and 2 bases at J; junction bases unmatched: 13. CDR1 and CDR2 from the germline V gene are MNHNS and SASEGT. This CDR3 spans 20 amino acids. The CDR3 loop reads CASSESSTLGLAGTYNEQFF. The CDR3, as DNA: TGTGCCAGCAGTGAAAGTTCTACTTTAGGACTAGCGGGGACCTACAATGAGCAGTTCTTC.

This clonotype was counted ten times or more. The chain joins TRBV20-1 to TRBJ2-5; D might be TRBD2 (7 bases). Germline V gene data show CDR1 as DFQATT and CDR2 as SNEGSKA (reference sequence). This CDR3 spans 16 amino acids. Deletions cut 0 bases from V and 2 bases from J, with 16 bases between. In DNA form, the CDR3 reads TGCAGTGCTAGAGATAGGGGGGGAAGGAGGCAAGAGACCCAGTACTTC. Its protein product is CSARDRGGRRQETQYF.

On this clonotype itself: A read error is possible here, since a much larger clone lies one base away. This sequence joins TRBV20-1 and TRBJ1-5, with 7 bases fitting TRBD1. This CDR3 is 13 amino acids long. Germline V lookup: CDR1 DFQATT, CDR2 SNEGSKA (reference sequence). The CDR3 loop reads CSAEADRDQPHHF. CDR3 in DNA: TGCAGTGCCGAGGCAGACAGGGATCAGCCCCACCATTTT.

The chain carries TRBV11-2 and TRBJ1-5; D unclear. The CDR3 contains 13 residues. The V gene lost 1 base and the J gene lost 6 bases, with 7 bases spanning the gap. Germline values: CDR1 SGHAT, CDR2 FQNNGV. The CDR3 coding sequence is TGTGCCAGCAGCTTAGCAATCAGTCAGCCCCAGCATTTT. This encodes CASSLAISQPQHF.

This clonotype was observed many times. V usage is TRBV11-2 and J usage is TRBJ1-5; D is unclear. Trimming took off 0 bases at V and 5 bases at J, with 11 bases between the two ends. This CDR3 spans 15 amino acids. Germline assignment: CDR1 SGHAT and CDR2 FQNNGV. The chain's CDR3 is CASSLDAQDYQPQHF. The CDR3 nucleotides read TGTGCCAGCAGCTTAGATGCTCAGGACTATCAGCCCCAGCATTTT.

On this clonotype: A read error is possible here, since a much larger clone lies one base away. The chain recombines TRBV5-1 with TRBJ2-1; no firm D call. In germline, CDR1 is SGHRS, CDR2 YFSETQ. The CDR3 length is 15 residues. Trimming took off 1 base at V and 4 bases at J, with 12 bases between the two ends. In DNA, the CDR3 is TGCGCCAGCAGCTTGAATCTATCCCGATACAATGAGCAGTTCTTC. Its protein product is CASSLNLSRYNEQFF. The entire variable domain, with the rest obtained from reference TRBV5-1 and TRBJ2-1, is as follows: KAGVTQTPRYLIKTRGQQVTLSCSPISGHRSVSWYQQTPGQGLQFLFEYFSETQRNKGNFPGRFSGRQFSNSRSEMNVSTLELGDSALYLCASSLNLSRYNEQFFGPGTRLTVL.

This clonotype was recorded many times. The rearrangement joins TRBV4-3 to TRBJ1-5, with D perhaps TRBD1 (6 bases). The CDR3 is 17 amino acids. The germline CDR1 and CDR2 sequences are LGHNA and YSLEER. V shed 5 bases and J shed 0 bases, with 17 bases lying between them. The CDR3 DNA reads as TGCGCCAGCAGCGGTCGGACCGGACAGTATAGCAATCAGCCCCAGCATTTT. It codes for CASSGRTGQYSNQPQHF.

Remarks on this clonotype: A much larger clone differs from this one at a single base, so this may be a read error. The chain is built from TRBV19 and TRBJ1-1; D is unresolved. Germline CDR1 is LNHDA and CDR2 is SQIVND (reference sequence). The CDR3 has 15 amino acids. V was shortened by 3 bases and J by 3 bases, with 14 bases between the two germline ends. The CDR3 nucleotides are TGTGCCAGTAGTATTTCCCCAACCGGGTACACTGAAGCTTTCTTT. This translates into CASSISPTGYTEAFF.

This clonotype was detected only a few times. The chain joins TRBV11-1 to TRBJ2-6, with D possibly being TRBD2 (6 bases). V was cut by 3 bases and J by 4 bases, with 19 bases left in between. Germline lookup yields CDR1 SGHAT and CDR2 FQDESV (reference sequence). The CDR3 is made up of 18 amino acids. CDR3 DNA: TGTGCCAGCAGCTTGGGGGGTACTCTAACGCCGGGGGCCAACGTCCTGACTTTC. Residues: CASSLGGTLTPGANVLTF.

V usage is TRBV11-2 and J usage is TRBJ2-2; unclear D gene. The germline V gene has CDR1 SGHAT and CDR2 FQNNGV. The germline V and J ends were trimmed by 2 bases and 0 bases, with 13 bases remaining between them. The CDR3 totals 17 residues. The CDR3 is CASSLFGQASNTGELFF. CDR3 coding DNA: TGTGCCAGCAGCTTATTTGGGCAGGCATCGAACACCGGGGAGCTGTTTTTT.

This clonotype occurred many times. This chain uses TRBV29-1 with TRBJ1-4, with a weak D call TRBD1 (5 bases). Germline CDR1 and CDR2: SQVTM and ANQGSEA. Trimming took 5 bases from V and 5 from J, leaving 21 bases between them. The length of the CDR3 is 16 residues. CDR3: CSVKGRAIGGNEKLFF. The CDR3 region has the DNA TGCAGCGTTAAAGGCAGGGCTATCGGCGGAAATGAAAAACTGTTTTTT.